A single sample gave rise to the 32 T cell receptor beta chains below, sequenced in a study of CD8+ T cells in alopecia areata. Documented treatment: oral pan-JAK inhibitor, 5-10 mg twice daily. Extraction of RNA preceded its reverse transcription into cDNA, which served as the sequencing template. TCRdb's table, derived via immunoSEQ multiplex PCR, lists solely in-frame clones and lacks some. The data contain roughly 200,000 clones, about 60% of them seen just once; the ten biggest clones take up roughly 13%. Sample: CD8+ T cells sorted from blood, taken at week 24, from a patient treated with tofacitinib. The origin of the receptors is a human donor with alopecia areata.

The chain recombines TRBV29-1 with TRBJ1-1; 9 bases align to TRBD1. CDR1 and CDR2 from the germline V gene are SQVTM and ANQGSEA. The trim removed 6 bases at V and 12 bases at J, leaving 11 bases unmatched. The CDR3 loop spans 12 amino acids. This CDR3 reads CSVYYRGQLSFF. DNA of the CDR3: TGCAGCGTATACTACAGGGGGCAGTTGTCTTTCTTT.

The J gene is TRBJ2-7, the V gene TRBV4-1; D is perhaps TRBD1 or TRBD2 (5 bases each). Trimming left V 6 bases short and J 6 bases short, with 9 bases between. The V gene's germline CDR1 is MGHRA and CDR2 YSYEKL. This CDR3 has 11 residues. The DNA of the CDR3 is TGCGCCAGCAGTTCGGGGCGCGAGCAGTACTTC. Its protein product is CASSSGREQYF.

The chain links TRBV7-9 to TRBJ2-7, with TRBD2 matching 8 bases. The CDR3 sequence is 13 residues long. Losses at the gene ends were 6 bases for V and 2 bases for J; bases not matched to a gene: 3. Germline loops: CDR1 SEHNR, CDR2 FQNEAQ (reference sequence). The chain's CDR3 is CASSSGGAYEQYF. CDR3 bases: TGTGCCAGCAGTTCCGGGGGGGCCTACGAGCAGTACTTC.

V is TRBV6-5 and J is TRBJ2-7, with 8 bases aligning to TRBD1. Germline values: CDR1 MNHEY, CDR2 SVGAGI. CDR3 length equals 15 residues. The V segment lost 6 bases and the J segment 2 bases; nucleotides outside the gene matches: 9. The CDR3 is CASSLTDRGPYEQYF. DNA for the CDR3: TGTGCCAGCAGCTTAACCGACAGGGGCCCCTACGAGCAGTACTTC.

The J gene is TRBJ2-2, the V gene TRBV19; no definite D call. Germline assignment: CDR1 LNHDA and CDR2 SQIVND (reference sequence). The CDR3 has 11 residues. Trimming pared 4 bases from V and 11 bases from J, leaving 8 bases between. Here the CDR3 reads CASSRPSELFF. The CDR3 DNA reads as TGTGCCAGTAGTAGGCCATCCGAGCTGTTTTTT. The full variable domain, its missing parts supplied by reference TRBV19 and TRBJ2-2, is DGGITQSPKYLFRKEGQNVTLSCEQNLNHDAMYWYRQDPGQGLRLIYYSQIVNDFQKGDIAEGYSVSREKKESFPLTVTSAQKNPTAFYLCASSRPSELFFGEGSRLTVL.

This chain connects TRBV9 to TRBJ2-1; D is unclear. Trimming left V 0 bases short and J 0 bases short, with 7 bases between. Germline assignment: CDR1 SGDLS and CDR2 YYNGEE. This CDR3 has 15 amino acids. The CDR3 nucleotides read TGTGCCAGCAGCGTAGATAGGAGCTCCTACAATGAGCAGTTCTTC. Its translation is CASSVDRSSYNEQFF.

The CDR3 DNA sequence: TGTGCCAGCAGCTTCGGGACTAGCGGGGAGAACTCCCAGTTCTTC. Its protein product is CASSFGTSGENSQFF. J is TRBJ2-1 and V is TRBV11-2; 13 nucleotides agree with TRBD2. Germline V CDR1 and CDR2: SGHAT, FQNNGV. The CDR3 consists of 15 residues. The V and J ends lost 3 bases and 13 bases, in that order; junction bases with no gene match: 9.

The CDR3 is CASRPAGQGDEKLFF. The CDR3 region has the DNA TGTGCCAGCAGACCCGCCGGACAGGGGGATGAAAAACTGTTTTTT. The chain is built from TRBV14 and TRBJ1-4, with 10 nucleotides matching TRBD1. V gave up 6 bases and J gave up 6 bases; unmatched junction bases: 7. CDR3 length equals 15 residues. From germline, CDR1 is SGHDN and CDR2 FVKESK.

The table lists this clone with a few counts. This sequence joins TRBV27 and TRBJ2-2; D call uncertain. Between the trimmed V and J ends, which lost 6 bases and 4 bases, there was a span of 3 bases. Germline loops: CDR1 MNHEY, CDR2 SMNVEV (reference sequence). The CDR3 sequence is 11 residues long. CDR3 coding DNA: TGTGCCAGCAGAAGCACCGGGGAGCTGTTTTTT. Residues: CASRSTGELFF.

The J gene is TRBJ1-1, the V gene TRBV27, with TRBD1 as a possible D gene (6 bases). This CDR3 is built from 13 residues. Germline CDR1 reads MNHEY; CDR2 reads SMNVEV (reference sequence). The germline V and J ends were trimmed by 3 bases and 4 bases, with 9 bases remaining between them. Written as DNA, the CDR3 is TGTGCCAGCAGTTTTGGGGGCAGCACTGAAGCTTTCTTT. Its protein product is CASSFGGSTEAFF.

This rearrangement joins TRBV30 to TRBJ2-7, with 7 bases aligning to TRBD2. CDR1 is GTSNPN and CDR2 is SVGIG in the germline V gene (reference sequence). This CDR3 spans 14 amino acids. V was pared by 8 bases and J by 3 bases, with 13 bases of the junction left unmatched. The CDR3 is CAGGGAHLVYEQYF. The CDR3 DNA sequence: TGTGCCGGGGGAGGGGCGCATTTGGTCTACGAGCAGTACTTC.

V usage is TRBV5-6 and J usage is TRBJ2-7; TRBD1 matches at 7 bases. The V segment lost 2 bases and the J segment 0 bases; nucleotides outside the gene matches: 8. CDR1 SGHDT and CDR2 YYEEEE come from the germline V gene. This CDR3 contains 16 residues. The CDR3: CASSFLQGIYSYEQYF. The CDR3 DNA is TGTGCCAGCAGCTTCTTACAGGGGATATACTCCTACGAGCAGTACTTC.

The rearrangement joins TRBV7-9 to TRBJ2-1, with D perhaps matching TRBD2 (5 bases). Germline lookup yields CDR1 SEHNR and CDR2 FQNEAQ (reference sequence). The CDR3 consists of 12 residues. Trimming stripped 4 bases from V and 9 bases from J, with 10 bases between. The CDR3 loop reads CASSSSGGEQFF. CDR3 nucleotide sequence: TGTGCCAGCAGCTCCAGCGGTGGTGAGCAGTTCTTC. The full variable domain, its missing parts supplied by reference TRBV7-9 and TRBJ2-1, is DTGVSQNPRHKITKRGQNVTFRCDPISEHNRLYWYRQTLGQGPEFLTYFQNEAQLEKSRLLSDRFSAERPKGSFSTLEIQRTEQGDSAMYLCASSSSGGEQFFGPGTRLTVL.

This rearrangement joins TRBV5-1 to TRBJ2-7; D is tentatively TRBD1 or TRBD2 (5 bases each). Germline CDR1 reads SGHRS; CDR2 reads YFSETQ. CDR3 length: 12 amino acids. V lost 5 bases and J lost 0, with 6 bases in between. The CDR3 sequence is CASRGDSYEQYF. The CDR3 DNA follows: TGCGCCAGCAGGGGGGACTCCTACGAGCAGTACTTC.

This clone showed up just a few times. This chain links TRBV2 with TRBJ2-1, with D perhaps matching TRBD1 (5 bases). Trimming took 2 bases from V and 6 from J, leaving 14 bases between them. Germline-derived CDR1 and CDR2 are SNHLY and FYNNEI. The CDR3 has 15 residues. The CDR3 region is CASSERGKNINEQFF. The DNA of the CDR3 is TGTGCCAGCAGTGAAAGGGGAAAAAACATCAATGAGCAGTTCTTC.

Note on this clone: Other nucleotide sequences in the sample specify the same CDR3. This chain's CDR3 is CAWTGTGELFF. The CDR3, as DNA: TGTGCCTGGACAGGGACCGGGGAGCTGTTTTTT. The J gene is TRBJ2-2, the V gene TRBV30, with a weak D call TRBD1 (5 bases). V was shortened by 4 bases and J by 5 bases, with 5 bases between the two germline ends. CDR1 GTSNPN and CDR2 SVGIG come from the germline V gene (reference sequence). The CDR3 sequence is 11 residues long. Variable domain in full (rest from reference TRBV30 and TRBJ2-2): SQTIHQWPATLVQPVGSPLSLECTVEGTSNPNLYWYRQAAGRGLQLLFYSVGIGQISSEVPQNLSASRPQDRQFILSSKKLLLSDSGFYLCAWTGTGELFFGEGSRLTVL.

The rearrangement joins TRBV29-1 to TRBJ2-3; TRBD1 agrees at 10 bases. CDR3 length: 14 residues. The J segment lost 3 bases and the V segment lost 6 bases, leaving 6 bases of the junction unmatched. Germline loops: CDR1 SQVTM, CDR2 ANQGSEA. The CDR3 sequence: CSVTGTGDTDTQYF. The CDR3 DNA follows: TGCAGCGTAACCGGGACAGGGGATACAGATACGCAGTATTTT.

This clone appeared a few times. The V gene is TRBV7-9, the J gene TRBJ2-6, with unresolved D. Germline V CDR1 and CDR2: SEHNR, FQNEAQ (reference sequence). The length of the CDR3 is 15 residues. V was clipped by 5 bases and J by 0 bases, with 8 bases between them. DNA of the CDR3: TGTGCCAGCAGCCCCCCGACCTCTGGGGCCAACGTCCTGACTTTC. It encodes CASSPPTSGANVLTF.

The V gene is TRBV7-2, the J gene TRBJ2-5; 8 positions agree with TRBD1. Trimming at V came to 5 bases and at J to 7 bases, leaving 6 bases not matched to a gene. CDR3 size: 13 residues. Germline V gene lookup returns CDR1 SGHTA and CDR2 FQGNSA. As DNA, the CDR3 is TGTGCCAGCAGCCCAGGACAGGGAGGGACCCAGTACTTC. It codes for CASSPGQGGTQYF.

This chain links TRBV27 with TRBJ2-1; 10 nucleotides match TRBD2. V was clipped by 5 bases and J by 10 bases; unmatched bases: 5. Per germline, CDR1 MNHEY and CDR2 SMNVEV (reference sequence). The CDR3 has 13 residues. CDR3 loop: CASSPLAGGEQFF. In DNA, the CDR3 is TGTGCCAGCAGTCCCTTAGCGGGGGGAGAGCAGTTCTTC.

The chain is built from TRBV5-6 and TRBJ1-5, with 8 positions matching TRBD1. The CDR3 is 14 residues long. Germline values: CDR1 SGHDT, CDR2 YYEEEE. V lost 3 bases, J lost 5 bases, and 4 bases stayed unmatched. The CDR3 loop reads CASSWGTGDQPQHF. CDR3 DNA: TGTGCCAGCAGCTGGGGGACAGGAGATCAGCCCCAGCATTTT. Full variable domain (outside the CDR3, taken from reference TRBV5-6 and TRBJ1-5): DAGVTQSPTHLIKTRGQQVTLRCSPKSGHDTVSWYQQALGQGPQFIFQYYEEEERQRGNFPDRFSGHQFPNYSSELNVNALLLGDSALYLCASSWGTGDQPQHFGDGTRLSIL.

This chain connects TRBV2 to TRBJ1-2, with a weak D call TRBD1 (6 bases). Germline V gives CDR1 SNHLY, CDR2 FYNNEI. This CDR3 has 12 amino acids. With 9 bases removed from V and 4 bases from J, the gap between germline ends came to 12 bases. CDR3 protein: CASVGASYGYTF. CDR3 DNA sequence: TGTGCCAGTGTGGGGGCCTCCTATGGCTACACCTTC.

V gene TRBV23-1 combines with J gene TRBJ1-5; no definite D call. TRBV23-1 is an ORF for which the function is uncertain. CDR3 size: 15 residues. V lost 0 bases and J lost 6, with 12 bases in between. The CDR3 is CASSQSRRLGQPQHF. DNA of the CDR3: TGCGCCAGCAGTCAATCCAGGCGCCTGGGTCAGCCCCAGCATTTT.

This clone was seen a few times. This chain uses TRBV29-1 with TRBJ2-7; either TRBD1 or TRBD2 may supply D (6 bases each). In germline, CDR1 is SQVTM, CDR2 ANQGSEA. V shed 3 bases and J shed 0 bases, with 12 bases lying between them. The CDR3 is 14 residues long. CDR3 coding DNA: TGCAGCGTTGACGCACAGGGAGGCTCCTACGAGCAGTACTTC. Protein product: CSVDAQGGSYEQYF.

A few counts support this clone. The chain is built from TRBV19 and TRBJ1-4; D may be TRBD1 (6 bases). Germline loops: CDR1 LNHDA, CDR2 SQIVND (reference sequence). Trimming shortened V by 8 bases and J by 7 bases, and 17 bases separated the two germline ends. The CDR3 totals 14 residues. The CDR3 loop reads CASGSGTLFEKLFF. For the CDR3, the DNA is TGTGCCAGTGGATCCGGGACACTTTTTGAAAAACTGTTTTTT.

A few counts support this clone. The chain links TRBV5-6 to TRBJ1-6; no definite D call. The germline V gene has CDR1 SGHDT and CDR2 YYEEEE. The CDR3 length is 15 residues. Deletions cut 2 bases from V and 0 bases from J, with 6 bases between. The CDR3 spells CASSFGSSYNSPLHF. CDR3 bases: TGTGCCAGCAGCTTCGGAAGCTCCTATAATTCACCCCTCCACTTT.

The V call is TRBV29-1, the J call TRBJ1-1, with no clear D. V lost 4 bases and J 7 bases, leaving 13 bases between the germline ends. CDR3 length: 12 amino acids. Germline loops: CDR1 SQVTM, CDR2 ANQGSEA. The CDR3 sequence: CSVVSESLEAFF. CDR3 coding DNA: TGCAGCGTTGTATCTGAGTCCCTTGAAGCTTTCTTT.

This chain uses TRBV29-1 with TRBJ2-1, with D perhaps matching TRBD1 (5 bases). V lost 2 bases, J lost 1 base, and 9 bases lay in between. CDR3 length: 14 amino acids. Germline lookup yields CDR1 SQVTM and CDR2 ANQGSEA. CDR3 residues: CSVETGTSYNEQFF. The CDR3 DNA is TGCAGCGTTGAAACAGGTACGTCCTACAATGAGCAGTTCTTC.

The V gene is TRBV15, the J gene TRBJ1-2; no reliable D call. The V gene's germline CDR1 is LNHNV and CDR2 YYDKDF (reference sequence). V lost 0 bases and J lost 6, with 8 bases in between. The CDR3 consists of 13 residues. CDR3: CATSRDFLDGYTF. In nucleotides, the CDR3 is TGTGCCACCAGCAGAGATTTTTTGGATGGCTACACCTTC.

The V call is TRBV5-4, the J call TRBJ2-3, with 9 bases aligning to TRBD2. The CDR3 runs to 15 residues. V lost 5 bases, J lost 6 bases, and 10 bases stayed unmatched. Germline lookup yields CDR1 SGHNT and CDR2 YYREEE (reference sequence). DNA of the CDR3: TGTGCCAGCAGTCGTAGCGGGGGTGAGCATGATACGCAGTATTTT. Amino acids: CASSRSGGEHDTQYF.

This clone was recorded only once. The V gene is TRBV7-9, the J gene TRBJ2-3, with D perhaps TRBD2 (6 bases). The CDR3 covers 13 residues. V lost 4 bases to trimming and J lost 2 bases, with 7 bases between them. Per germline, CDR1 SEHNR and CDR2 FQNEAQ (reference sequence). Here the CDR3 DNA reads TGTGCCAGCAGCTGGCGGGACACAGATACGCAGTATTTT. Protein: CASSWRDTDTQYF.

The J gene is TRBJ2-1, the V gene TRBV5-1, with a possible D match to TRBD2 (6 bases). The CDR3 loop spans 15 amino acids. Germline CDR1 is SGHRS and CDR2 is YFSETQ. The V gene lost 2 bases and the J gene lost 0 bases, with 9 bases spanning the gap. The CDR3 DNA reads TGCGCCAGCAGCTTCTGGGGGGACTCCTACAATGAGCAGTTCTTC. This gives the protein CASSFWGDSYNEQFF.